Listed below are T cell receptor beta chains from one sample, sequenced in a study of blood T cells in healthy people across ages. TCRdb ran MiXCR on the 5' RACE reads and lists one entry per CDR3 protein. The table includes about 1.6 million distinct CDR3 sequences, roughly a third detected once. Sequenced sample: blood. Receptors were obtained from a woman aged 25-40 years in good health. CDR3s include the opening cysteine and the closing phenylalanine or tryptophan. Each record gives: J gene, V gene, CDR3 protein.

TRBJ2-5,TRBV27,CASSLSRGSQETQYF
TRBJ2-1,TRBV7-2,CASSFASWSGGLGNEQFF
TRBJ1-2,TRBV29-1,CSVEDLGGSGYTF
TRBJ2-7,TRBV2,CASSEETGWYEQYF
TRBJ1-2,TRBV20-1,CSGQGLAANYGYTF
TRBJ1-5,TRBV10-2,CATRAGGEPQHF
TRBJ2-1,TRBV20-1,CSAGTSGRAVNEQFF
-,TRBV14,CASSQDTTGAGNHEQYF
TRBJ2-5,TRBV24-1,CATSNPGMARETQYF
TRBJ2-5,TRBV29-1,CSVEAGFGTQYF
TRBJ1-1,TRBV13,CASSIQLTGSNTEAFF
TRBJ2-5,TRBV4-1,CASSQWTGPKMTQYF
TRBJ1-4,TRBV5-1,CASSSLGQGKLFF
TRBJ2-3,TRBV11-2,CASSPVEGAGDTQYF
TRBJ2-1,TRBV7-7,CASSIGQGGNEQFF
TRBJ2-1,TRBV7-2,CASSWPINEQFF
TRBJ2-5,TRBV29-1,CSVAEGAVRETQYF
TRBJ1-2,TRBV6-5,CASSSRGTLLYGYTF
TRBJ1-1,TRBV29-1,CSVVVGLMNTEAFF
TRBJ2-1,TRBV5-1,CASSLAPAGSYNEQFF
TRBJ2-1,TRBV11-2,CASSLDPLAGSSYNEQFF
TRBJ1-2,TRBV6-5,CASSPTRTSNYGYTF
TRBJ2-1,TRBV7-3,CASSPRTSGRRGEQFF
TRBJ2-4,TRBV6-1,CASSVAGENIQYF
TRBJ2-5,TRBV5-1,CASSPYGEETQYF